These 14 T cell receptor beta chains share one sample of origin, sequenced in a study of Ad26.COV2.S vaccination and SARS-CoV-2 variants. The table came from immunoSEQ multiplex PCR; TCRdb's copy has only in-frame clones and leaves some out. The sample carries about 350,000 clones, about 92% recorded once. This specimen was peripheral blood, taken after recovery from COVID-19. These receptors were collected from a human donor who had recovered from COVID-19.

V usage is TRBV6-6 and J usage is TRBJ2-7, with D uncertain. Trimming left V 1 base short and J 3 bases short, with 7 bases between. The V gene's germline CDR1 is MNHNY and CDR2 SVGAGI (reference sequence). This CDR3 spans 13 amino acids. The CDR3 is CASSYWVNYEQYF. CDR3 DNA sequence: TGTGCCAGCAGTTACTGGGTCAACTACGAGCAGTACTTC.

The chain employs TRBV3-1 (or the pseudogene TRBV3-2) and TRBJ1-2; possibly TRBD1 for D (6 bases). This CDR3 comprises 15 residues. V lost 5 bases to trimming and J lost 8 bases, with 21 bases between them. Germline CDR1 is LGHDT and CDR2 is YNNKEL (reference sequence). In DNA, the CDR3 is TGTGCCAGCAGCTTAGGTTCCGGGGGCAGGGAGGGCTACACCTTC. Translating it yields CASSLGSGGREGYTF.

This chain connects TRBV7-2 to TRBJ1-1, with TRBD1 matching over 7 bases. CDR1 is SGHTA, CDR2 FQGNSA, per germline. CDR3 length equals 15 residues. With 0 bases clipped from V and 11 bases from J, the junction kept 12 bases outside the gene matches. CDR3 sequence (DNA): TGTGCCAGCAGCTTAGCGGGACGACAGGGCAATCACGCTTTCTTT. Translating it yields CASSLAGRQGNHAFF.

The CDR3, as DNA: TGTGCCAGCAGGGACAGGGGATACACTGAAGCTTTCTTT. Amino acid sequence: CASRDRGYTEAFF. The chain links TRBV6-5 to TRBJ1-1, with 9 bases that match TRBD1. Germline trimming cut 6 bases from V and 3 bases from J; bases unmatched to any gene: 2. The CDR3 is made up of 13 amino acids. The germline CDR1 and CDR2 sequences are MNHEY and SVGAGI.

The chain uses TRBV9 and TRBJ1-1; maybe TRBD1 (6 bases). The germline gives CDR1 SGDLS, CDR2 YYNGEE. CDR3 size: 15 residues. The V end lost 4 bases, the J end lost 3 bases, and 16 bases lay between the germline ends. The CDR3 DNA reads TGTGCCAGCAGCCCTCGGAAAGGGGGGGACACTGAAGCTTTCTTT. Protein sequence: CASSPRKGGDTEAFF.

This sequence joins TRBV6-5 and TRBJ2-1; TRBD2 matches 7 bases. V shed 6 bases, J shed 2 bases, and the junction held 4 bases outside the gene matches. CDR3 size: 14 residues. In germline, CDR1 is MNHEY, CDR2 SVGAGI. DNA of the CDR3: TGTGCCAGCAGGATGGGGGGGGCCTACAATGAGCAGTTCTTC. Residues: CASRMGGAYNEQFF.

The V call is TRBV18, the J call TRBJ1-5; 7 bases fit TRBD1. The CDR3 runs to 17 residues. The V gene's germline CDR1 is KGHSH and CDR2 LQKENI. After removal of 3 bases from V and 0 bases from J, the junction contained 8 bases not matched to a gene. In nucleotides, the CDR3 is TGTGCCAGCTCACCCCGAGGACAGGACTATAGCAATCAGCCCCAGCATTTT. This codes for CASSPRGQDYSNQPQHF.

V usage is TRBV20-1 and J usage is TRBJ2-7; weak D call: TRBD2 (6 bases). Trimming cost V 3 bases and J 4 bases, with 10 bases left between them. Germline V CDR1 and CDR2: DFQATT, SNEGSKA (reference sequence). The CDR3 covers 12 residues. CDR3 nucleotides: TGCAGTGCTAGTGCGGGGAAGTACGAGCAGTACTTC. This encodes CSASAGKYEQYF.

The chain uses TRBV11-2 and TRBJ1-2; 8 nucleotides match TRBD1. CDR3 length: 16 amino acids. V was pared by 3 bases and J by 1 base, with 7 bases of the junction left unmatched. Germline CDR1 and CDR2: SGHAT and FQNNGV. The CDR3 DNA sequence: TGTGCCAGCAGCTTCCTACGTACAGGGGGTAACTATGGCTACACCTTC. Translated: CASSFLRTGGNYGYTF.

The rearrangement joins TRBV5-6 to TRBJ1-2; no definite D call. The V gene's germline CDR1 is SGHDT and CDR2 YYEEEE. V gave up 2 bases and J gave up 0 bases, with 5 bases separating them. This CDR3 is 13 amino acids long. The CDR3 sequence: CASSFRANYGYTF. The CDR3 nucleotides read TGTGCCAGCAGCTTTCGGGCTAACTATGGCTACACCTTC.

The sample holds a few counts of this clone. The chain employs TRBV19 and TRBJ2-3, with no clear D. Trimming took 3 bases from V and 1 from J, leaving 11 bases between them. The CDR3 has 15 amino acids. Germline CDR1 LNHDA, CDR2 SQIVND (reference sequence). The CDR3 here is CASSISLVGTDTQYF. The CDR3 nucleotides read TGTGCCAGTAGTATCTCTCTTGTGGGCACAGATACGCAGTATTTT.

The rearrangement uses TRBV4-1 and TRBJ1-5; no clear D gene. CDR1 and CDR2 (germline): MGHRA, YSYEKL. The CDR3 spans 15 residues. The V end was cut by 0 bases, the J end by 6 bases, with 12 bases between. CDR3 amino acids: CASSQDQTVAQPQHF. Written as DNA, the CDR3 is TGCGCCAGCAGCCAAGACCAAACGGTCGCTCAGCCCCAGCATTTT.

The CDR3 here is CASSVGPGELFF. As DNA, the CDR3 is TGTGCCAGCAGCGTAGGTCCCGGGGAGCTGTTTTTT. V is TRBV9 and J is TRBJ2-2; no reliable D call. The CDR3 runs 12 residues. Germline CDR1 is SGDLS and CDR2 is YYNGEE. The V end lost 0 bases, the J end lost 6 bases, and 3 bases lay between the germline ends.

This chain connects TRBV11-3 to TRBJ1-5; D remains ambiguous. Germline V lookup: CDR1 SGHNT, CDR2 YENEEA. There are 10 residues in the CDR3. Written as DNA, the CDR3 is TGTGCATTTTTAAGGGTAGCCCAGCATTTT. The encoded protein is CAFLRVAQHF.